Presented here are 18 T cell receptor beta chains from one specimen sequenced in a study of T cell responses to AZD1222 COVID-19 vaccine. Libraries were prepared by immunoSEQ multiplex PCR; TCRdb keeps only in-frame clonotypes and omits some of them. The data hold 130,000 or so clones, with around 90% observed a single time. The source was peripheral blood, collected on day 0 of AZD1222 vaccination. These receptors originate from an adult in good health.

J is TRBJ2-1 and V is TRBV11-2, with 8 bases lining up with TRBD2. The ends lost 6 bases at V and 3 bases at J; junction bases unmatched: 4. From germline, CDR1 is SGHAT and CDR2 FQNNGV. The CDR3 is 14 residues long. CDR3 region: CASSWAGGYNEQFF. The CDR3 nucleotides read TGTGCCAGCAGTTGGGCGGGAGGCTACAATGAGCAGTTCTTC.

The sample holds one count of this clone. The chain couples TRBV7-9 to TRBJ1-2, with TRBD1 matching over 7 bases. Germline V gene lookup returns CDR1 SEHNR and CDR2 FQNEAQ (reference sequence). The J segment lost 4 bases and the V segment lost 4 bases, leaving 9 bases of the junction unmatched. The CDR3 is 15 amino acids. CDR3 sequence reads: CASSWEQGVFYGYTF. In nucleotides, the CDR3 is TGTGCCAGCAGCTGGGAGCAGGGGGTTTTCTATGGCTACACCTTC.

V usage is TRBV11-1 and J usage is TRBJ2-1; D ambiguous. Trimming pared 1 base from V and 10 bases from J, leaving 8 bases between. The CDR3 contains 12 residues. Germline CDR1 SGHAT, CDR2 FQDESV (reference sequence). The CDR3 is CASSLEWSEQFF. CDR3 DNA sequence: TGTGCCAGCAGCTTAGAATGGTCGGAGCAGTTCTTC.

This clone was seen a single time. The CDR3, as DNA: TGTGCCAGCAGCTTCGGTGGACCCCACCAAGAGACCCAGTACTTC. This translates into CASSFGGPHQETQYF. The chain carries TRBV5-4 and TRBJ2-5, with D unclear. The CDR3 length is 15 residues. The V gene's germline CDR1 is SGHNT and CDR2 YYREEE (reference sequence). V lost 2 bases, J lost 0 bases, and 11 bases lay in between.

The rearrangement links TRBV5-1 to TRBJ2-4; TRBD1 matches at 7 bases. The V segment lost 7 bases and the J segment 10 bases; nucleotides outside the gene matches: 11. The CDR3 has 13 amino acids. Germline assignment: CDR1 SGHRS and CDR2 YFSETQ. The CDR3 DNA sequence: TGCGCCAGCGGGGTGGAGACAGGGTTTATTCAGTACTTC. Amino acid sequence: CASGVETGFIQYF. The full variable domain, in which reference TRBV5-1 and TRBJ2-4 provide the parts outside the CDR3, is KAGVTQTPRYLIKTRGQQVTLSCSPISGHRSVSWYQQTPGQGLQFLFEYFSETQRNKGNFPGRFSGRQFSNSRSEMNVSTLELGDSALYLCASGVETGFIQYFGAGTRLSVL.

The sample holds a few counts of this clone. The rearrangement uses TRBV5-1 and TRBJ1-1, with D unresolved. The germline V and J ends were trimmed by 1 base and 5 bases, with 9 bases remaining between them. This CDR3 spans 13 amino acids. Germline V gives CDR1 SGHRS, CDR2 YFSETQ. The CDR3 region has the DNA TGCGCCAGCAGCTTGATGAGTGGAACTGAAGCTTTCTTT. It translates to CASSLMSGTEAFF.

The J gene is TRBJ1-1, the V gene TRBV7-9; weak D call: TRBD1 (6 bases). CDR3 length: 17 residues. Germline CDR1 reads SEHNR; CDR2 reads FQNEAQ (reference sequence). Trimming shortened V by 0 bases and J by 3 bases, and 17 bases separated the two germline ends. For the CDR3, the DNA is TGTGCCAGCAGCTTAGCGTCGGGGGGCTTAGAGCACACTGAAGCTTTCTTT. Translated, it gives CASSLASGGLEHTEAFF.

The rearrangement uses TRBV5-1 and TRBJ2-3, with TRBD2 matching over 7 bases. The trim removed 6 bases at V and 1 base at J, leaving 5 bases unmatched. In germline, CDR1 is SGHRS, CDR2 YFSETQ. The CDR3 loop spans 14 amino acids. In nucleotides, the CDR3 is TGCGCCAGCACCGGGGACTACCGCACAGATACGCAGTATTTT. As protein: CASTGDYRTDTQYF.

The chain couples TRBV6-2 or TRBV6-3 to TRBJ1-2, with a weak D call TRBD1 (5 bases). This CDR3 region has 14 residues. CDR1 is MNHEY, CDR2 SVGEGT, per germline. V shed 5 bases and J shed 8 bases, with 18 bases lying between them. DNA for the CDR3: TGTGCCAGCAGTCTAGGGGATCCCCGCGGAGGCTACACCTTC. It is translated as CASSLGDPRGGYTF.

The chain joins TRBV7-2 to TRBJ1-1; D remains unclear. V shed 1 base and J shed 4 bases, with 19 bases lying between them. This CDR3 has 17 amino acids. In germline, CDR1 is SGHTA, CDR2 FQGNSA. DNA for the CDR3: TGTGCCAGCAGCTTAGGGGGAGCGGGTACAAAGGGCACTGAAGCTTTCTTT. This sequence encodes CASSLGGAGTKGTEAFF. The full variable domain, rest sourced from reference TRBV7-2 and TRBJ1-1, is GAGVSQSPSNKVTEKGKDVELRCDPISGHTALYWYRQSLGQGLEFLIYFQGNSAPDKSGLPSDRFSAERTGGSVSTLTIQRTQQEDSAVYLCASSLGGAGTKGTEAFFGQGTRLTVV.

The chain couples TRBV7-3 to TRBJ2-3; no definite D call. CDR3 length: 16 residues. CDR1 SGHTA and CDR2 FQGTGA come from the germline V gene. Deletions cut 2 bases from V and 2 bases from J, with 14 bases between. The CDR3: CASSLGFSRVTDTQYF. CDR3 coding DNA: TGTGCCAGCAGCTTAGGTTTCTCTCGGGTCACAGATACGCAGTATTTT.

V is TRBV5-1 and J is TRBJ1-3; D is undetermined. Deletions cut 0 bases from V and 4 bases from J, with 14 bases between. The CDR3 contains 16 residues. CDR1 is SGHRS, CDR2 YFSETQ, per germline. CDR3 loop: CASSLGLSTSGNTIYF. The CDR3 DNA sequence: TGCGCCAGCAGCTTGGGACTGAGTACTAGCGGAAACACCATATATTTT. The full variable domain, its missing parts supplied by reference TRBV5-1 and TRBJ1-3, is KAGVTQTPRYLIKTRGQQVTLSCSPISGHRSVSWYQQTPGQGLQFLFEYFSETQRNKGNFPGRFSGRQFSNSRSEMNVSTLELGDSALYLCASSLGLSTSGNTIYFGEGSWLTVV.

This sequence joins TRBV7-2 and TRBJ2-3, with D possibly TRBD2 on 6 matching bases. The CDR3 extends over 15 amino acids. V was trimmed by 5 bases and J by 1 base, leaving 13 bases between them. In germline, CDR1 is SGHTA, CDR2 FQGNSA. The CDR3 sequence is CASSLWGVGTDTQYF. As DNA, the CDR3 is TGTGCCAGCAGCCTCTGGGGGGTAGGCACAGATACGCAGTATTTT.

CDR3 region: CASSPTPGLAGGGYF. CDR3 DNA: TGTGCCAGCAGCCCAACCCCCGGACTAGCGGGAGGTGGGTATTTT. J is TRBJ2-3 and V is TRBV28; 14 nucleotides align to TRBD2. V dropped 6 bases and J dropped 14; count of bases not matched to a gene: 13. Germline assignment: CDR1 MDHEN and CDR2 SYDVKM. The CDR3 has 15 amino acids. The full variable domain, its missing parts supplied by reference TRBV28 and TRBJ2-3, is DVKVTQSSRYLVKRTGEKVFLECVQDMDHENMFWYRQDPGLGLRLIYFSYDVKMKEKGDIPEGYSVSREKKERFSLILESASTNQTSMYLCASSPTPGLAGGGYFGPGTRLTVL.

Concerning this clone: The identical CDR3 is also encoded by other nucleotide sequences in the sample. The CDR3: CASSRGGTGELFF. The CDR3 DNA reads TGTGCCAGCAGCAGGGGGGGGACCGGGGAGCTGTTTTTT. The J gene is TRBJ2-2, the V gene TRBV28, with D perhaps assigned TRBD1 or TRBD2 (7 bases each). Germline CDR1 and CDR2: MDHEN and SYDVKM. The CDR3 has 13 amino acids. The germline V and J ends were trimmed by 6 bases and 5 bases, with 10 bases remaining between them.

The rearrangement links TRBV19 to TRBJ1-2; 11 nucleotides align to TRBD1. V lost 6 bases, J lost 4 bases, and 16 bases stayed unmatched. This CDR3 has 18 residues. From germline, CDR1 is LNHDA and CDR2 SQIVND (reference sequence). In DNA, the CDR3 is TGTGCCAGTAGCCCCGATGGACAGGGGGCCCCCCCCCTCTATGGCTACACCTTC. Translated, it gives CASSPDGQGAPPLYGYTF. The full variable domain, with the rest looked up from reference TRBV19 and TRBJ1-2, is DGGITQSPKYLFRKEGQNVTLSCEQNLNHDAMYWYRQDPGQGLRLIYYSQIVNDFQKGDIAEGYSVSREKKESFPLTVTSAQKNPTAFYLCASSPDGQGAPPLYGYTFGSGTRLTVV.

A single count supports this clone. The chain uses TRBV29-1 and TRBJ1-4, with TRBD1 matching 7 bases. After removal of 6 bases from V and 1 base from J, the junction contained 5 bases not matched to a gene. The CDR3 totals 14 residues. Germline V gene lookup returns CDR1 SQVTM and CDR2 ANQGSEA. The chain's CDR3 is CSVYRGGTNEKLFF. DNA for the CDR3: TGCAGCGTATACAGGGGAGGAACTAATGAAAAACTGTTTTTT.

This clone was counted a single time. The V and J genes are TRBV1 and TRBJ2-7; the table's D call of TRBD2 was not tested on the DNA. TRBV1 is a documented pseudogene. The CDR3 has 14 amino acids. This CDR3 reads CTSSPWRGIYEQYF. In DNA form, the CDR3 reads TGCACCAGCAGCCCATGGCGAGGGATCTACGAGCAGTACTTC.